The 6 T cell receptor beta chains listed next were all sequenced from one sample in a study of blood T cell repertoires in COVID-19. Sequencing was performed with immunoSEQ multiplex PCR; in TCRdb, only in-frame clones are kept and a portion is missing. Of about 490,000 clones in the sample, 70% to 90% were seen once. The sample comprised peripheral blood. Receptors originate from a human donor in a cohort sampled during active COVID-19.

This clone was detected a few times. This sequence joins TRBV18 and TRBJ2-1, with D possibly being TRBD2 (5 bases). The germline V gene has CDR1 KGHSH and CDR2 LQKENI. This CDR3 is 13 amino acids long. The V end lost 0 bases, the J end lost 8 bases, and 8 bases lay between the germline ends. As DNA, the CDR3 is TGTGCCAGCTCACCACCCGAGGGAGATGAGCAGTTCTTC. Protein: CASSPPEGDEQFF.

The CDR3 nucleotides read TGTGCCAGCCACTCCCGGCGGACATCCTCAGGGGGCGAGCAGTACTTC. Encoded protein: CASHSRRTSSGGEQYF. This sequence joins TRBV28 and TRBJ2-7, with 7 bases lining up with TRBD1. The CDR3 spans 16 residues. Germline CDR1 and CDR2: MDHEN and SYDVKM. J gave up 6 bases and V 8 bases, and 19 bases lay outside the gene matches.

This clone was found a few times. V and J are TRBV4-3 and TRBJ2-3, with a possible D match to TRBD2 (5 bases). The germline V and J ends were trimmed by 4 bases and 5 bases, with 10 bases remaining between them. Germline CDR1 is LGHNA and CDR2 is YSLEER. The CDR3 loop spans 13 amino acids. The CDR3 protein is CASSLNRGDTQYF. CDR3 nucleotides: TGCGCCAGCAGCCTCAATCGGGGAGATACGCAGTATTTT.

This chain joins TRBV6-4 and TRBJ2-1, with D possibly being TRBD2 (5 bases). Germline V lookup: CDR1 MRHNA, CDR2 SNTAGT. Trimming cost V 0 bases and J 12 bases, with 12 bases left between them. The CDR3 consists of 13 residues. The CDR3 bases are TGTGCCAGCAGTGACTCCGGAGGATTGACGCAGTTCTTC. This gives the protein CASSDSGGLTQFF.

This clone has a single count. The chain couples TRBV5-1 to TRBJ1-5; D possibly corresponds to TRBD1 (5 bases). Trimming took 5 bases from V and 8 from J, leaving 23 bases between them. The CDR3 is 16 amino acids. CDR1 is SGHRS, CDR2 YFSETQ, per germline. The CDR3, as DNA: TGCGCCAGCAGACTCGGGAGGCTGCCGGGGGGGGAGCCCCAGCATTTT. Protein: CASRLGRLPGGEPQHF. The full variable domain, with the rest looked up from reference TRBV5-1 and TRBJ1-5, is KAGVTQTPRYLIKTRGQQVTLSCSPISGHRSVSWYQQTPGQGLQFLFEYFSETQRNKGNFPGRFSGRQFSNSRSEMNVSTLELGDSALYLCASRLGRLPGGEPQHFGDGTRLSIL.

The chain carries TRBV25-1 and TRBJ2-3; 8 nucleotides align to TRBD1. This CDR3 contains 18 residues. Germline CDR1 and CDR2: MGHDK and SYGVNS. The V segment lost 0 bases and the J segment 3 bases; nucleotides outside the gene matches: 11. CDR3 nucleotide sequence: TGTGCCAGCAGTGAATATAGCCAGGGCAGGGGGCGGACAGATACGCAGTATTTT. Translating it yields CASSEYSQGRGRTDTQYF.